These T cell receptor beta chains were read from a single sample in a study of cytomegalovirus exposure and HLA in healthy donors. Profiled with immunoSEQ multiplex PCR; TCRdb holds only in-frame clones, not every one. The table lists about 160,000 clones, approximately 77% of them singletons, with under 2.5% in the top ten. Sequenced sample: PBMCs. The receptors come from a man aged 50-59 years in good health and CMV-seropositive. Each CDR3 is given with its conserved first and last residue. D genes are given only for firm matches. Size values are once, few and many counts, or a class for expanded clones, and some rows have none.

v_call	j_call	d_call	clone_size	cdr3_aa
TRBV4-2	TRBJ2-1	TRBD2	few	CASSQDLRLAGVGQFF
TRBV27	TRBJ2-3	.	once	CASSSRQWGGTDTQYF
TRBV10-3	TRBJ2-5	.	.	CAISESGGLYQETQYF
TRBV6-6	TRBJ1-2	.	few	CASSYQEGSNGYTF
TRBV4-1	TRBJ1-4	.	.	CASSQWGGLNEKLFF
TRBV20-1	TRBJ2-1	.	.	CNTLRDNEQFF
TRBV18	TRBJ2-7	TRBD1	.	CASSLPGQASYEQYF
TRBV5-8	TRBJ2-6	.	.	CASSLVWGAGANVLTF
TRBV4-3	TRBJ1-6	TRBD1	once	CASSQVRDRAAPLHF
TRBV2	TRBJ1-1	TRBD1	.	CASRYRGHTEAFF
TRBV4-2	TRBJ2-7	.	.	CASSQDWGTKVAYEQYF
TRBV10-3	TRBJ2-1	.	.	CASRGAAHPSSSYNEQFF
TRBV10-3	TRBJ1-4	.	.	CAIRGDSGVGEKLFF
TRBV5-6	TRBJ1-6	.	.	CASSLGYTGSENSPLHF
TRBV28	TRBJ2-3	TRBD2	.	CASSSPGLAARQYF
TRBV21-1	TRBJ2-3	.	once	CASHLWPDFSYTDTQYF
TRBV7-2	TRBJ1-4	.	.	CAGSFSGAQNEKLFF
TRBV9	TRBJ2-5	TRBD1	.	CASSVTGGGQETQYF
TRBV4-2	TRBJ2-1	.	.	CASSQETEKGLGYNEQFF
TRBV25-1	TRBJ1-3	.	.	CASSGWTETRNTIYF
TRBV30	.	.	few	CAWSVGVHEQYF
TRBV5-1	TRBJ2-1	.	.	CASSLDPTLYNEQFF
TRBV30	TRBJ2-1	TRBD2	.	CAWSVPRGLAGGLSYNEQFF
TRBV2	TRBJ2-7	.	once	CASLRTVSYEQYF